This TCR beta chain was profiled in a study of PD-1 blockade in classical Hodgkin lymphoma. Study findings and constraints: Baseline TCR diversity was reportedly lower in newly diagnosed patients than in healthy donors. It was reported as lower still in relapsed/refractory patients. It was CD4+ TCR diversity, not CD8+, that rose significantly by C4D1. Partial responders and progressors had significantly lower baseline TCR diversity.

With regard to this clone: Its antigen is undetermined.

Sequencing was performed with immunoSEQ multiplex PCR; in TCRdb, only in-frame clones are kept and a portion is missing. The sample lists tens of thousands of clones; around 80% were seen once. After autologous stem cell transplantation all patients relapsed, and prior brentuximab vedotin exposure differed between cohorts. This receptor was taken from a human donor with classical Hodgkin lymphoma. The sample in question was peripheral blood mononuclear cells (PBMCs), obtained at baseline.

CDR3: CASSGRRGNTGELFF. Written as DNA, the CDR3 is TGTGCCAGCAGTGGCCGTAGGGGGAACACCGGGGAGCTGTTTTTT. V gene TRBV6-1 combines with J gene TRBJ2-2, with D possibly being TRBD1 (5 bases). CDR1 MNHNS and CDR2 SASEGT come from the germline V gene. The CDR3 covers 15 residues. Deletions cut 4 bases from V and 1 base from J, with 10 bases between.